This T cell receptor (beta chain) was sequenced for a study of T cell repertoires in cytomegalovirus infection. Overall study context: Public signatures in TCR beta pointed to CMV infection and matching HLA type. Study outcomes and limitations: The study found HLA-C-restricted CMV-specific TCR beta clonotypes dominating the ex vivo response. Pooled public TCR beta family frequency picked out CMV carriers with the relevant HLA.

This clonotype has a count of ten or more. Antigen: not known. TCRdb passed the reads through MiXCR, listing each CDR3 protein once. Among approximately 490,000 distinct CDR3 sequences listed, around 11% were seen once. Germline lookup yields CDR1 MNHNS and CDR2 SASEGT. The CDR3 sequence is 17 residues long. Trimming shortened V by 6 bases and J by 0 bases, and 17 bases separated the two germline ends. This receptor was identified in a human donor in good health (CMV status not recorded). Some clones in this sample may be carry-over from other donors' samples. Material for sequencing was PBMCs. V is TRBV6-1 and J is TRBJ2-2, with TRBD2 as a possible D gene (6 bases). The CDR3 sequence is CASRFPGGTANTGELFF. The CDR3 DNA sequence: TGTGCCAGCAGATTCCCCGGCGGGACCGCGAACACCGGGGAGCTGTTTTTT.